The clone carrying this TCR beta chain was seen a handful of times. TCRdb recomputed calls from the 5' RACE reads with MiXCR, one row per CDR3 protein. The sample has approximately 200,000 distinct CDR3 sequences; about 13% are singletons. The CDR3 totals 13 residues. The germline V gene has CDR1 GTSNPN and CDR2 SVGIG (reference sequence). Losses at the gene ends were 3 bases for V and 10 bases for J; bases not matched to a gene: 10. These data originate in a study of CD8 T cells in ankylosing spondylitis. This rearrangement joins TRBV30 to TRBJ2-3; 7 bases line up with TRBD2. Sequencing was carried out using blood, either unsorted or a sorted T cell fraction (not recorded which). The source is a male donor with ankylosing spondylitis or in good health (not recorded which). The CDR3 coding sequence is TGTGCCTGGAGAGGGCGGGGGAATTTCTCGCAGTATTTT. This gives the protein CAWRGRGNFSQYF.